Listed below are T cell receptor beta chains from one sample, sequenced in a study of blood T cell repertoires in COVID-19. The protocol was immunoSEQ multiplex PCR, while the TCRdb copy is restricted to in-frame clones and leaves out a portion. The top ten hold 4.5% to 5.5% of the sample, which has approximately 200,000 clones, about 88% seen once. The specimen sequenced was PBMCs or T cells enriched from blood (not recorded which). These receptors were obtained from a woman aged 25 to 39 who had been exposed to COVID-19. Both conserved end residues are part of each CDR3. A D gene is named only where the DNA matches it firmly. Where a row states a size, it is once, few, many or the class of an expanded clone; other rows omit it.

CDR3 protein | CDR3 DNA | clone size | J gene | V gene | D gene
CASSSAYRGFDTEAFF | TGCGCCAGCAGCTCCGCCTACCGGGGGTTCGACACTGAAGCTTTCTTT | . | TRBJ1-1 | TRBV5-1 | .
CASSPPGRGSYEQYF | TGTGCCAGCAGTCCACCAGGGCGCGGCTCCTACGAGCAGTACTTC | once | TRBJ2-7 | TRBV25-1 | .
CASSLSGRGKNIQYF | TGTGCCAGCAGTTTATCCGGCAGGGGCAAAAACATTCAGTACTTC | few | TRBJ2-4 | TRBV28 | .
CASSQNNYPEQFF | TGTGCCAGCAGCCAAAACAATTATCCCGAGCAGTTCTTC | few | TRBJ2-1 | TRBV5-8 | .
CSARDSTYEQYF | TGCAGCGCCCGGGACAGTACCTACGAGCAGTACTTC | . | TRBJ2-7 | TRBV29-1 | TRBD1
CAWSRRGTSTDTQYF | TGTGCCTGGAGCCGTCGGGGAACTAGCACAGATACGCAGTATTTT | . | TRBJ2-3 | TRBV30 | .
CASSLRPGLMNTEAFF | TGTGCCAGCTCCCTTAGGCCCGGACTCATGAACACTGAAGCTTTCTTT | . | TRBJ1-1 | TRBV18 | .
CASSPGLAGGNEQFF | TGTGCCAGCAGCCCCGGCCTAGCGGGGGGAAATGAGCAGTTCTTC | . | TRBJ2-1 | TRBV2 | TRBD2
CAWTDRDGYTF | TGTGCCTGGACGGACAGGGATGGCTACACCTTC | few | TRBJ1-2 | TRBV30 | TRBD1
CASSLDRGSNGEQFF | TGCGCCAGCAGCTTGGACAGGGGCTCTAACGGTGAGCAGTTCTTC | few | TRBJ2-1 | TRBV5-1 | TRBD1
CASSREEYTGELFF | TGTGCCAGCAGCAGAGAAGAATACACCGGGGAGCTGTTTTTT | few | TRBJ2-2 | TRBV7-3 | .
CASSLGAGGSYNEQFF | TGTGCCAGCAGCTTGGGAGCGGGGGGCTCCTACAATGAGCAGTTCTTC | . | TRBJ2-1 | TRBV5-6 | TRBD2
CASSSDRGTYEQYF | TGTGCCAGCAGCTCGGACAGGGGAACCTACGAGCAGTACTTC | once | TRBJ2-7 | TRBV7-9 | TRBD1
CASTQTKGGLADPRSSTDTQYF | TGTGCCAGCACCCAGACCAAGGGGGGACTAGCGGATCCTCGCTCTAGCACAGATACGCAGTATTTT | . | TRBJ2-3 | TRBV21-1 | .
CASSYSDQGSYGYTF | TGTGCCAGCAGTTACAGCGACCAGGGGTCGTATGGCTACACCTTC | once | TRBJ1-2 | TRBV6-5 | .
CASQEGLALGDTQYF | TGTGCTAGCCAGGAGGGACTAGCCTTGGGAGATACGCAGTATTTT | . | TRBJ2-3 | TRBV7-7 | TRBD2
CASSLFETSTDTQYF | TGTGCCAGCAGCTTGTTCGAAACTAGCACAGATACGCAGTATTTT | . | TRBJ2-3 | TRBV7-9 | .
CASSIEGSNQPQHF | TGTGCCAGTAGTATTGAGGGTAGCAATCAGCCCCAGCATTTT | . | TRBJ1-5 | TRBV19 | .
CASSLEGARGNQPQHF | TGTGCCAGCAGCTTAGAGGGGGCGCGGGGCAATCAGCCCCAGCATTTT | . | TRBJ1-5 | TRBV7-2 | TRBD1
CASSAVTENTGELFF | TGTGCCAGCAGCGCCGTCACAGAAAACACCGGGGAGCTGTTTTTT | . | TRBJ2-2 | TRBV9 | .
CSVEVTGLYEQYF | TGCAGCGTTGAAGTGACAGGGTTGTACGAGCAGTACTTC | . | TRBJ2-7 | TRBV29-1 | TRBD1
CASSIDQGGVNTEAFF | TGTGCCAGTAGTATAGATCAGGGAGGGGTTAACACTGAAGCTTTCTTT | . | TRBJ1-1 | TRBV19 | .
CATSQGFGTQYF | TGTGCCACCAGCCAGGGTTTTGGGACCCAGTACTTC | . | TRBJ2-5 | TRBV24-1 | .
CASSLGGTGTYEQYF | TGCGCCAGCAGCTTGGGGGGGACAGGGACCTACGAGCAGTACTTC | . | TRBJ2-7 | TRBV5-1 | TRBD1
CASGLDSTGELFF | TGTGCTAGTGGTTTGGACAGCACCGGGGAGCTGTTTTTT | . | TRBJ2-2 | TRBV12-5 | .
CAISDIPPISGGSYEQYF | TGTGCCATCAGTGATATCCCCCCAATTAGCGGGGGTTCCTACGAGCAGTACTTC | . | TRBJ2-7 | TRBV10-3 | TRBD2
CSVETGSSGYTF | TGCAGCGTTGAAACAGGGTCCTCTGGCTACACCTTC | . | TRBJ1-2 | TRBV29-1 | .
CASGKTSGGLQETQYF | TGTGCTAGTGGCAAGACTAGCGGGGGCCTCCAAGAGACCCAGTACTTC | once | TRBJ2-5 | TRBV12-5 | TRBD2
CASSPSTGGQPQHF | TGTGCCAGCAGTCCAAGCACAGGCGGCCAGCCCCAGCATTTT | once | TRBJ1-5 | TRBV3-1/TRBV3-2 | .
CASSLRQGNEKLFF | TGCGCCAGCAGTCTTAGACAGGGTAATGAAAAACTGTTTTTT | . | TRBJ1-4 | TRBV23-1 | TRBD1
CASTAEFRGQVTDTQYF | TGTGCCAGCACCGCCGAATTCAGGGGTCAGGTCACAGATACGCAGTATTTT | . | TRBJ2-3 | TRBV3-1/TRBV3-2 | .
CASRLTGELFF | TGTGCCAGCAGATTAACCGGGGAGCTGTTTTTT | few | TRBJ2-2 | TRBV2 | .
CASSLGTGNGYTF | TGCGCCAGCAGCTTGGGCACAGGGAACGGCTACACCTTC | . | TRBJ1-2 | TRBV5-1 | .
CASSLRVGRDYGYTF | TGTGCCAGCAGCTTAAGGGTTGGCAGGGATTATGGCTACACCTTC | . | TRBJ1-2 | TRBV13 | .
CSVEDRGVNGYTF | TGCAGCGTTGAGGACAGGGGAGTGAACGGCTACACCTTC | . | TRBJ1-2 | TRBV29-1 | TRBD1
CASTSGWGSTDTQYF | TGTGCCAGCACCTCGGGGTGGGGTAGCACAGATACGCAGTATTTT | . | TRBJ2-3 | TRBV5-5 | .
CASRPTGISPLHF | TGTGCCAGTCGACCTACGGGGATTTCACCCCTCCACTTT | . | TRBJ1-6 | TRBV2 | .
CASRAGATDTQYF | TGTGCCAGCCGAGCGGGGGCCACAGATACGCAGTATTTT | . | TRBJ2-3 | TRBV6-6 | TRBD2
CATKPGQAGKPQHF | TGTGCCACCAAACCGGGACAGGCCGGAAAGCCCCAGCATTTT | . | TRBJ1-5 | TRBV27 | TRBD1
CAISDRNTEAFF | TGTGCCATCAGTGATAGGAACACTGAAGCTTTCTTT | . | TRBJ1-1 | TRBV10-3 | .
CASSFFGAGQGEGETQYF | TGTGCCAGCAGCTTCTTTGGCGCCGGACAGGGCGAGGGGGAGACCCAGTACTTC | . | TRBJ2-5 | TRBV5-8 | TRBD1
CASSLEGTDYGYTF | TGTGCCAGCAGCTTAGAAGGGACAGATTATGGCTACACCTTC | . | TRBJ1-2 | TRBV7-9 | TRBD1
CASSEGKQWAGEQYF | TGTGCCAGCAGTGAAGGGAAACAGTGGGCCGGCGAGCAGTACTTC | . | TRBJ2-7 | TRBV6-1 | .
CASGLGGGGYGYTF | TGTGCTAGTGGGTTAGGGGGGGGCGGCTATGGCTACACCTTC | few | TRBJ1-2 | TRBV12-5 | .
CASSPRGGPNEKLFF | TGTGCCAGCAGTCCCCGGGGAGGGCCAAATGAAAAACTGTTTTTT | . | TRBJ1-4 | TRBV6-5 | .
CASSLAGGSSTTISYNSPLHF | TGTGCCAGCAGCTTAGCGGGCGGCAGCAGTACGACTATCTCCTATAATTCACCCCTCCACTTT | few | TRBJ1-6 | TRBV7-2 | .
CASRYAGNTGELFF | TGTGCCAGCAGATATGCAGGAAACACCGGGGAGCTGTTTTTT | . | TRBJ2-2 | TRBV14 | .
CASTRTGRNTEAFF | TGCGCCAGCACCAGGACAGGGCGGAACACTGAAGCTTTCTTT | . | TRBJ1-1 | TRBV10-2 | TRBD1
CASTTGTGKYYGYTF | TGTGCCAGCACAACCGGGACAGGGAAATACTATGGCTACACCTTC | . | TRBJ1-2 | TRBV2 | TRBD1
CASSLRTSGGNTGELFF | TGTGCCAGCAGCTTGAGGACTAGCGGGGGGAACACCGGGGAGCTGTTTTTT | . | TRBJ2-2 | TRBV7-2 | TRBD2
CAWSTSSGGASYNEQFF | TGTGCCTGGAGTACGTCTAGCGGGGGTGCCTCCTACAATGAGCAGTTCTTC | . | TRBJ2-1 | TRBV30 | TRBD2
CASSLFPLAGFSGELFF | TGTGCCAGCAGCTTATTCCCACTAGCGGGGTTTTCCGGGGAGCTGTTTTTT | . | TRBJ2-2 | TRBV7-2 | TRBD2
CASSSYGVWETQYF | TGTGCCAGCAGCTCGTACGGGGTCTGGGAGACCCAGTACTTC | few | TRBJ2-5 | TRBV7-2 | .
CASSPGTANQPQHF | TGTGCCAGCAGCCCAGGGACAGCTAATCAGCCCCAGCATTTT | few | TRBJ1-5 | TRBV7-9 | TRBD1
CSVNRQAINTEAFF | TGCAGCGTCAATAGACAGGCCATTAACACTGAAGCTTTCTTT | . | TRBJ1-1 | TRBV29-1 | .
CASSPQMHPGQHNEKLFF | TGTGCCAGCTCACCACAAATGCATCCGGGACAGCATAATGAAAAACTGTTTTTT | few | TRBJ1-4 | TRBV18 | TRBD1
CASRMGTNYEQYF | TGTGCCAGTAGAATGGGGACAAACTACGAGCAGTACTTC | . | TRBJ2-7 | TRBV11-2 | .
CASSLGQGKNIQYF | TGTGCCAGCAGCTTGGGACAGGGAAAAAACATTCAGTACTTC | . | TRBJ2-4 | TRBV5-8 | TRBD1